This is a list of T cell receptor beta chains from one sample in a study of blood T cell repertoires in COVID-19. Repertoires were generated with immunoSEQ multiplex PCR, while TCRdb's copy carries only in-frame clones and drops some. The repertoire includes around 15,000 clones, around 87% of them detected once, and 13% sits in the top ten. The specimen sequenced was peripheral blood. The receptors originated from a human donor in a cohort sampled during active COVID-19. The conserved cysteine and the conserved F or W are not part of the CDR3 here. Rows may omit the clone size; those that give it use once, few, many or a size class.

>-|TRBJ1-5|TRBV6-5|13
ASAPGTATDQPQH
>-|TRBJ1-2|TRBV27|14
ASSLSGTGLNYGYT
>-|TRBJ1-2|TRBV6-5|12
ASSYSNRNYGYT
>once|TRBJ1-2|TRBV4-3|13
ASSQVNRGWFGYT
>-|TRBJ2-7|TRBV7-9|15
ASSLDEAWTGAGRQY
>-|TRBJ1-1|TRBV19|11
ASSIGRTAEAF
>-|TRBJ1-4|TRBV4-3|14
ASSQGAGGKNEKLF
>-|TRBJ2-7|TRBV19|12
ASSITAAAYEQY
>-|TRBJ2-3|TRBV19|13
ATSDRGRGTDTQY
>-|TRBJ2-1|TRBV20-1|9
SATQTIKQF
>few|TRBJ1-3|TRBV18|15
ASSLSGQSSSGNTIY
>-|TRBJ1-4|TRBV5-6|15
ASSLGRGPLHNEKLF
>-|TRBJ2-3|TRBV3-1/TRBV3-2|15
ASSPLLAGGTTDTQY
>-|TRBJ2-3|TRBV24-1|13
ATSDLHAGTDTQY
>-|TRBJ2-7|TRBV10-2|10
ASSRGMDEQY
>-|TRBJ1-3|TRBV5-4|13
ASSFPQGSGNTIY
>few|TRBJ2-2|TRBV12-3/TRBV12-4|9
ASSFVGELF
>-|TRBJ2-2|TRBV6-5|12
ATYRGGSAGELF